This T cell receptor (beta chain) was identified during a study of chemoradiotherapy in HPV16-positive cancers. Study as a whole: Functional T-cell assays on a couple of HPV16-positive patients' cells defined candidate HPV-specific clones and common TCR motifs. General observations from the study: For HPV16-positive patients, expanding HPV-responsive T cells associated with longer recurrence-free survival. Candidate HPV-specific clones and E7-related TCR motifs grew in tumor during treatment.

Repeated repertoire sampling spanned the course of chemoradiotherapy. The V end lost 5 bases, the J end lost 4 bases, and 12 bases lay between the germline ends. The germline gives CDR1 MNHEY, CDR2 SVGAGI. This CDR3 contains 13 residues. TCRdb keeps only in-frame clones here, not all; method: immunoSEQ multiplex PCR. The profile shows roughly 25,000 clones, about 90% of them singletons. A word on this clone: Its antigen is currently unknown.

Here the sequenced sample was blood, taken from a patient who underwent chemoradiotherapy. This TCR was sampled from a human donor with HPV-associated anogenital cancer. V gene TRBV6-5 combines with J gene TRBJ2-7; D remains ambiguous. The CDR3 region has the DNA TGTGCCAGCAGTCGATCCGACGGTTACGAGCAGTACTTC. Translation gives CASSRSDGYEQYF.